The 20 T cell receptor beta chains reported below all come from one sample, sequenced in a study of T cell repertoires in aging, cancer and after chemotherapy. TRB rearrangements spanning V, D and J were amplified using mixed TRB-A/B primers. TCRdb called the multiplex PCR reads again in MiXCR, with one record for every CDR3 protein. This repertoire shows approximately 8,800 distinct CDR3 sequences, about 32% found once; its top ten account for over 8.5%. Amplification of TCR beta used genomic DNA extracted from peripheral blood. The material sequenced was blood. These receptors were collected from a human donor in good health.

This clonotype came up once. V and J are TRBV6-1 and TRBJ1-1, with TRBD1 as a possible D gene (6 bases). CDR1 is MNHNS, CDR2 SASEGT, per germline. The CDR3 has 13 amino acids. The V end lost 5 bases, the J end lost 4 bases, and 11 bases lay between the germline ends. CDR3 DNA: TGTGCCAGCAGTTGGGGGGCGAGCACTGAAGCTTTCTTT. Its protein is CASSWGASTEAFF.

V gene TRBV27 combines with J gene TRBJ2-5; possibly TRBD1 for D (6 bases). CDR3 length equals 15 residues. V lost 3 bases and J 4 bases, leaving 15 bases between the germline ends. CDR1 and CDR2 (germline): MNHEY, SMNVEV (reference sequence). CDR3 DNA: TGTGCCAGCAGTTTTTTGGGGGCCCTATCAGAGACCCAGTACTTC. Translation: CASSFLGALSETQYF.

By its share, this clonotype is medium-sized (0.01 to 0.1%). J is TRBJ2-5 and V is TRBV27, with 8 bases lining up with TRBD1. Germline assignment: CDR1 MNHEY and CDR2 SMNVEV (reference sequence). Trimming took 4 bases from V and 5 from J; bases not matched to a gene: 9. This CDR3 spans 15 amino acids. The CDR3 region has the DNA TGTGCCAGCAGTTCCGGGACAGGTCAGGCGGAGACCCAGTACTTC. Amino acid sequence: CASSSGTGQAETQYF.

The chain uses TRBV15 and TRBJ1-5; D is possibly TRBD1 (5 bases). Germline CDR1 LNHNV, CDR2 YYDKDF (reference sequence). This CDR3 is built from 18 residues. Trimming left V 1 base short and J 6 bases short, with 22 bases between. The CDR3 DNA sequence: TGTGCCACCAGCAGAGTTGGTGGAAACGGGGGAAAAAGTCAGCCCCAGCATTTT. Protein product: CATSRVGGNGGKSQPQHF. Full variable domain (outside the CDR3, taken from reference TRBV15 and TRBJ1-5): DAMVIQNPRYQVTQFGKPVTLSCSQTLNHNVMYWYQQKSSQAPKLLFHYYDKDFNNEADTPDNFQSRRPNTSFCFLDIRSPGLGDTAMYLCATSRVGGNGGKSQPQHFGDGTRLSIL.

The rearrangement joins TRBV6-1 to TRBJ2-1; a possible D gene is TRBD1 (5 bases). With 1 base removed from V and 2 bases from J, the gap between germline ends came to 6 bases. This CDR3 contains 14 residues. The germline CDR1 and CDR2 sequences are MNHNS and SASEGT. CDR3 sequence: CASSEVQAYNEQFF. The CDR3 DNA is TGTGCCAGCAGTGAAGTACAGGCCTACAATGAGCAGTTCTTC.

This clonotype was observed a few times. The J gene is TRBJ2-4, the V gene TRBV19, with 8 bases that match TRBD1. In germline, CDR1 is LNHDA, CDR2 SQIVND (reference sequence). J lost 15 bases, V lost 1 base, and 8 bases had no gene match. This CDR3 has 13 residues. The CDR3 coding sequence is TGTGCCAGTAGTATAGGGACAGGGTTACAGTTGTACTTC. This gives the protein CASSIGTGLQLYF. The full variable domain, with the rest looked up from reference TRBV19 and TRBJ2-4, is DGGITQSPKYLFRKEGQNVTLSCEQNLNHDAMYWYRQDPGQGLRLIYYSQIVNDFQKGDIAEGYSVSREKKESFPLTVTSAQKNPTAFYLCASSIGTGLQLYFGAGTRLSVL.

V and J are TRBV11-2 and TRBJ2-5; 7 bases align to TRBD2. Germline V gene sequence: CDR1 SGHAT, CDR2 FQNNGV. This CDR3 is built from 15 residues. V lost 4 bases, J lost 4 bases, and 9 bases stayed unmatched. Written as DNA, the CDR3 is TGTGCCAGCAGCTCAGGGAGGGAATGGGTAGAGACCCAGTACTTC. It translates to CASSSGREWVETQYF.

This chain joins TRBV6-1 and TRBJ1-2; possibly TRBD1 for D (5 bases). Germline values: CDR1 MNHNS, CDR2 SASEGT. Trimming shortened V by 5 bases and J by 8 bases, and 15 bases separated the two germline ends. The CDR3 covers 13 residues. DNA for the CDR3: TGTGCCAGCAGTCCGGACAACTACAGGGGCTACACCTTC. As protein: CASSPDNYRGYTF.

This clonotype is classed as medium-sized. The rearrangement links TRBV29-1 to TRBJ1-2; no firm D call. The germline V gene encodes CDR1 SQVTM and CDR2 ANQGSEA. The CDR3 consists of 12 residues. Trimming pared 0 bases from V and 4 bases from J, leaving 6 bases between. The CDR3 loop is CSVEEPAYGYTF. The CDR3 nucleotides read TGCAGCGTTGAAGAGCCAGCCTATGGCTACACCTTC.

The chain joins TRBV7-6 to TRBJ1-2; D might be TRBD1 (6 bases). The CDR3 totals 13 residues. V was clipped by 5 bases and J by 5 bases, with 12 bases between them. Germline CDR1 SGHVS, CDR2 FNYEAQ. CDR3 sequence reads: CASSQGTGYGYTF. CDR3 DNA: TGTGCCAGCAGCCAGGGGACGGGTTATGGCTACACCTTC.

Only a few counts were recorded for this clonotype. The chain couples TRBV6-5 to TRBJ2-7; D uncertain. CDR3 length equals 15 residues. V lost 7 bases and J lost 2, with 18 bases in between. Looked up from germline, CDR1 is MNHEY and CDR2 is SVGAGI. The CDR3 nucleotides read TGTGCCAGCATGCCGACGCCAGTTTCGCCCTACGAGCAGTACTTC. It is translated as CASMPTPVSPYEQYF.

This clonotype counts as medium-sized. The gene calls are TRBV15 and TRBJ2-7; D possibly corresponds to TRBD2 (5 bases). The germline CDR1 and CDR2 sequences are LNHNV and YYDKDF (reference sequence). V was trimmed by 0 bases and J by 7 bases, leaving 10 bases between them. The CDR3 contains 13 residues. Written as DNA, the CDR3 is TGTGCCACCAGCAGAGATCAATCGGGGGAGCAGTACTTC. This sequence encodes CATSRDQSGEQYF. The complete variable domain, with remaining parts taken from reference TRBV15 and TRBJ2-7, reads DAMVIQNPRYQVTQFGKPVTLSCSQTLNHNVMYWYQQKSSQAPKLLFHYYDKDFNNEADTPDNFQSRRPNTSFCFLDIRSPGLGDTAMYLCATSRDQSGEQYFGPGTRLTVT.

Judged by abundance, this clonotype is medium-sized (0.01 to 0.1%). This chain uses TRBV6-5 with TRBJ2-7; no clear D. Germline CDR1 and CDR2: MNHEY and SVGAGI. Trimming stripped 2 bases from V and 2 bases from J, with 10 bases between. The CDR3 runs to 14 residues. CDR3 protein: CASSYRQPTYEQYF. CDR3 coding DNA: TGTGCCAGCAGTTACCGGCAGCCAACCTACGAGCAGTACTTC.

J is TRBJ2-1 and V is TRBV6-2 or TRBV6-3; D not certain. Germline values: CDR1 MNHEY, CDR2 SVGEGT. The CDR3 is made up of 15 amino acids. With 6 bases removed from V and 0 bases from J, the gap between germline ends came to 12 bases. Written as DNA, the CDR3 is TGTGCCAGCAGGCCCTCGCCTTACTCCTACAATGAGCAGTTCTTC. Translating it yields CASRPSPYSYNEQFF.

The chain joins TRBV11-2 to TRBJ2-7; D remains ambiguous. The V end was cut by 11 bases, the J end by 1 base, with 15 bases between. Germline values: CDR1 SGHAT, CDR2 FQNNGV. The CDR3 covers 13 residues. CDR3 coding DNA: TGTGCCTGGACCAAAGAATTTTCCTACGAGCAGTACTTC. Residues: CAWTKEFSYEQYF.

The rearrangement uses TRBV6-5 and TRBJ1-6; D is uncertain. From germline, CDR1 is MNHEY and CDR2 SVGAGI. The CDR3 loop spans 13 amino acids. V lost 5 bases, J lost 5 bases, and 7 bases lay in between. For the CDR3, the DNA is TGTGCCAGCAGTAGACAAGATAATTCACCCCTCCACTTT. Translation gives CASSRQDNSPLHF.

This clonotype is categorized as medium-sized. CDR3 sequence reads: CASSPSTGVANTGELFF. CDR3 nucleotides: TGTGCCAGCAGCCCATCTACAGGGGTCGCGAACACCGGGGAGCTGTTTTTT. The chain has TRBV6-5 and TRBJ2-2, with TRBD1 matching 7 bases. The CDR3 runs 17 residues. Losses at the gene ends were 6 bases for V and 0 bases for J; bases not matched to a gene: 10. Germline loops: CDR1 MNHEY, CDR2 SVGAGI.

In this sample, this clonotype turned up a few times. The junction does not match germline at one end; this may be a read error. The chain joins TRBV5-4 to TRBJ1-4; D may be TRBD1 (5 bases). This CDR3 is built from 14 residues. Germline CDR1 reads SGHNT; CDR2 reads YYREEE (reference sequence). The CDR3 coding sequence is TGCGCCAGCAGCCCCACGGGGGTCGGGGAAAAACTGTTTTTT. This translates into CASSPTGVGEKLFF.

This clonotype has only a few counts. This sequence joins TRBV30 and TRBJ1-3; possible D gene TRBD1, 5 bases. CDR1 is GTSNPN and CDR2 is SVGIG in the germline V gene (reference sequence). The CDR3 is 16 amino acids. Trimming stripped 2 bases from V and 0 bases from J, with 14 bases between. CDR3 residues: CAWSPYGGLSGNTIYF. The CDR3 coding sequence is TGTGCCTGGAGTCCGTACGGGGGTCTCTCTGGAAACACCATATATTTT. The entire variable domain, with the rest obtained from reference TRBV30 and TRBJ1-3, is as follows: SQTIHQWPATLVQPVGSPLSLECTVEGTSNPNLYWYRQAAGRGLQLLFYSVGIGQISSEVPQNLSASRPQDRQFILSSKKLLLSDSGFYLCAWSPYGGLSGNTIYFGEGSWLTVV.

This rearrangement joins TRBV5-1 to TRBJ2-3; 10 bases agree with TRBD1. The V segment lost 5 bases and the J segment 0 bases; nucleotides outside the gene matches: 3. This CDR3 is 15 amino acids long. Per germline, CDR1 SGHRS and CDR2 YFSETQ. Here the CDR3 reads CASRGDRGSTDTQYF. CDR3 sequence (DNA): TGCGCCAGCAGAGGGGACAGGGGAAGCACAGATACGCAGTATTTT.